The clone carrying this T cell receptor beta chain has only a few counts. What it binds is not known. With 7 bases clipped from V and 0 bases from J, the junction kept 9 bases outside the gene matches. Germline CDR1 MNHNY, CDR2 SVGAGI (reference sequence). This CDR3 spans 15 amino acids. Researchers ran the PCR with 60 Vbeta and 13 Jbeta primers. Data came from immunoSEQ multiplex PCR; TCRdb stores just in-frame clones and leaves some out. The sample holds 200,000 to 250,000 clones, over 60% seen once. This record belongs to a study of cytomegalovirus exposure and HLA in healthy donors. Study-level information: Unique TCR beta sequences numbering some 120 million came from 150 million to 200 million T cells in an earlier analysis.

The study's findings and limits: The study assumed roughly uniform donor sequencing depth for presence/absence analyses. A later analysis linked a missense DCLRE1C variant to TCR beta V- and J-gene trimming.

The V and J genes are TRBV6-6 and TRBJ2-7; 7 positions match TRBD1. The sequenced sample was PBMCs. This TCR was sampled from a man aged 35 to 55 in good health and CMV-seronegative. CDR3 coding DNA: TGTGCCAGCAATGATCCAGGGGGAAGCTCCTACGAGCAGTACTTC. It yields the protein CASNDPGGSSYEQYF.